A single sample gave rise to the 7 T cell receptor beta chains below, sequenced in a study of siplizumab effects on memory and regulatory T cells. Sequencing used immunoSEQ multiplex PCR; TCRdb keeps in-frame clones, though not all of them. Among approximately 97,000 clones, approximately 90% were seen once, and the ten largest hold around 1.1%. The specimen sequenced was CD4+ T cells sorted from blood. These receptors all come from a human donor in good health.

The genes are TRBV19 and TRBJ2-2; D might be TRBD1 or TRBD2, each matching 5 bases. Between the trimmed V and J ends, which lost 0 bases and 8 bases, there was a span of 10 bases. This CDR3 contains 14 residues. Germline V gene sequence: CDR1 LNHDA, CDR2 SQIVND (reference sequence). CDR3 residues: CASSIEGVRGELFF. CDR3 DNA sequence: TGTGCCAGTAGTATAGAGGGGGTACGAGGGGAGCTGTTTTTT.

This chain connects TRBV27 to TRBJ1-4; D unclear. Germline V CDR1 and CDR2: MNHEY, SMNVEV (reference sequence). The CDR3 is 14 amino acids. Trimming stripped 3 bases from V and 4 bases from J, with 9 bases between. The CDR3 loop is CASSFSRFNEKLFF. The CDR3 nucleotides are TGTGCCAGCAGTTTCTCACGTTTTAATGAAAAACTGTTTTTT.

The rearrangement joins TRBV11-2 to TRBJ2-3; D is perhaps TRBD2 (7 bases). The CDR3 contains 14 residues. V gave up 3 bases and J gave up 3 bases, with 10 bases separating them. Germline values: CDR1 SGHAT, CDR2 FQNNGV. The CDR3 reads CASSFRGGTDTQYF. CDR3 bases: TGTGCCAGCAGCTTTAGGGGGGGAACAGATACGCAGTATTTT. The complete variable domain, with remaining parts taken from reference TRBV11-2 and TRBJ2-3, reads EAGVAQSPRYKIIEKRQSVAFWCNPISGHATLYWYQQILGQGPKLLIQFQNNGVVDDSQLPKDRFSAERLKGVDSTLKIQPAKLEDSAVYLCASSFRGGTDTQYFGPGTRLTVL.

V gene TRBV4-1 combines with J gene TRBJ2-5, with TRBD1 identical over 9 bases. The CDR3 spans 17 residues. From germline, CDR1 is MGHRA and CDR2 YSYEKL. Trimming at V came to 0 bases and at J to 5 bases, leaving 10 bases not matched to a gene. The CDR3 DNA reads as TGCGCCAGCAGCCAAGAATTGGTCTTAGGGACAGGGGAGACCCAGTACTTC. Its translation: CASSQELVLGTGETQYF.

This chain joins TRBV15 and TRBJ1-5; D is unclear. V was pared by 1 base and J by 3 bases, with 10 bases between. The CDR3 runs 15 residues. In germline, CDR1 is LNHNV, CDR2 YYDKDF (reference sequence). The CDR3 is CATSRGGEANQPQHF. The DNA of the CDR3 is TGTGCCACCAGCAGAGGAGGTGAAGCCAATCAGCCCCAGCATTTT.

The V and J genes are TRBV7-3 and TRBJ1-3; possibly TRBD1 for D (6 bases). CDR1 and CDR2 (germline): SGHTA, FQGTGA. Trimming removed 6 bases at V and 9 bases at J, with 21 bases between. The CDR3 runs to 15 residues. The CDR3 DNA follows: TGTGCCAGCAGAACAAACAGGGATAAGAATATCACCATATATTTT. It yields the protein CASRTNRDKNITIYF. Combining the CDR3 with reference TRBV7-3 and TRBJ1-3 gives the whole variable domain GAGVSQTPSNKVTEKGKYVELRCDPISGHTALYWYRQSLGQGPEFLIYFQGTGAADDSGLPNDRFFAVRPEGSVSTLKIQRTERGDSAVYLCASRTNRDKNITIYFGEGSWLTVV.

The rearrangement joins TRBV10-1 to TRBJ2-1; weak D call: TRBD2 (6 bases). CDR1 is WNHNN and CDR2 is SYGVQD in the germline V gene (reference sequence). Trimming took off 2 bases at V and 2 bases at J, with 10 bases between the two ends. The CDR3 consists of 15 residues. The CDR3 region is CASSEEGGPYNEQFF. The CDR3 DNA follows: TGCGCCAGCAGTGAGGAGGGAGGACCCTACAATGAGCAGTTCTTC.